Presented here are 27 T cell receptor beta chains from one specimen sequenced in a study of blood T cells in healthy people across ages. A J-beta primer mix and a sample-barcoded 5' primer were used in a second PCR of roughly 6 to 12 cycles. TCRdb processed the 5' RACE reads anew with MiXCR; each CDR3 protein has one entry. Of under 950,000 distinct CDR3 sequences listed, 22% are singletons. Sequencing was done on a sample of blood. The receptors were sampled from a man aged 70-80 years in good health.

This clonotype has more than one count but fewer than ten. The junction departs from germline at one end; a sequencing error may be responsible. This chain uses TRBV7-9 with TRBJ2-7; a weak D match, TRBD2 (6 bases). CDR1 is SEHNR and CDR2 is FQNEAQ in the germline V gene (reference sequence). The CDR3 runs 13 residues. The CDR3 coding sequence is TGTGCCAGCAGCTTCCGGGGGTCCTACGAGCAGTGCTTC. Its protein is CASSFRGSYEQCF.

This clonotype appeared many times. The rearrangement uses TRBV28 and TRBJ2-5, with D perhaps assigned TRBD1 or TRBD2 (5 bases each). CDR3 length equals 13 residues. Germline V lookup: CDR1 MDHEN, CDR2 SYDVKM. Trimming removed 5 bases at V and 5 bases at J, with 12 bases between. CDR3 sequence (DNA): TGTGCCAGCAGTCCGCACGAGGGGGAGACCCAGTACTTC. Translated: CASSPHEGETQYF.

The chain recombines TRBV7-8 with TRBJ1-3; D unclear. The CDR3 length is 14 residues. CDR1 and CDR2 (germline): SGHVS, FQNEAQ. V was trimmed by 5 bases and J by 0 bases, leaving 8 bases between them. CDR3 protein: CASSPGNSGNTIYF. CDR3 DNA: TGTGCCAGCAGCCCGGGGAACTCTGGAAACACCATATATTTT.

The rearrangement links TRBV5-1 to TRBJ2-3, with 7 bases identical to TRBD1. The CDR3 sequence is 17 residues long. The junction had 15 bases not matched to a gene; V was cut back by 4 bases and J by 4 bases. The germline V gene has CDR1 SGHRS and CDR2 YFSETQ. CDR3 DNA: TGCGCCAGCAGCAGTACAACAGGGGCCTTCAGGGCAGATACGCAGTATTTT. It encodes CASSSTTGAFRADTQYF.

The chain uses TRBV20-1 and TRBJ1-3; D unclear. From germline, CDR1 is DFQATT and CDR2 SNEGSKA (reference sequence). The V end lost 2 bases, the J end lost 11 bases, and 13 bases lay between the germline ends. The CDR3 covers 12 residues. The CDR3 DNA sequence: TGCAGTGCTAGAACACGCGGAGAGGCCATATATTTT. It translates to CSARTRGEAIYF.

The table lists this clonotype with a few counts. The chain combines TRBV5-1 with TRBJ2-3; D possibly corresponds to TRBD1 (6 bases). The V gene's germline CDR1 is SGHRS and CDR2 YFSETQ. V was pared by 4 bases and J by 0 bases, with 9 bases between. The CDR3 is made up of 14 amino acids. The CDR3, as DNA: TGCGCCAGCAGCAAGGGGGATAGCACAGATACGCAGTATTTT. It yields the protein CASSKGDSTDTQYF. Together with reference TRBV5-1 and TRBJ2-3, the CDR3 gives the full variable domain: KAGVTQTPRYLIKTRGQQVTLSCSPISGHRSVSWYQQTPGQGLQFLFEYFSETQRNKGNFPGRFSGRQFSNSRSEMNVSTLELGDSALYLCASSKGDSTDTQYFGPGTRLTVL.

Only one count was recorded for this clonotype. J is TRBJ2-2 and V is TRBV6-5; maybe TRBD2 (5 bases). CDR3 size: 12 residues. CDR1 is MNHEY and CDR2 is SVGAGI in the germline V gene. The germline V and J ends were trimmed by 6 bases and 7 bases, with 9 bases remaining between them. This chain's CDR3 is CASRRVRGELFF. The DNA for the CDR3 is TGTGCCAGCAGGAGGGTCCGCGGGGAGCTGTTTTTT.

This clonotype was counted a few times. V is TRBV27 and J is TRBJ2-5; possible D gene TRBD1, 5 bases. CDR3 size: 15 residues. Germline V gene sequence: CDR1 MNHEY, CDR2 SMNVEV (reference sequence). With 0 bases removed from V and 3 bases from J, the gap between germline ends came to 11 bases. In DNA form, the CDR3 reads TGTGCCAGCAGTTTATCGTATGGGGCTGAAGAGACCCAGTACTTC. Protein sequence: CASSLSYGAEETQYF.

Regarding this clonotype: One junction end does not reproduce the germline sequence, and a read error may be involved. The CDR3 DNA is TGTGCCAGCAGACCGGATGGGGGAACCAAAAACATTCAGTACTTT. Translating gives CASRPDGGTKNIQYF. The chain links TRBV6-2 or TRBV6-3 to TRBJ2-4; either TRBD1 or TRBD2 may fit D (5 bases each). In germline, CDR1 is MNHEY, CDR2 SVGEGT. This CDR3 region has 15 residues.

This clonotype was seen a few times. This CDR3 is CASRDLVQNTGELFF. The CDR3 DNA reads TGCGCCAGCAGGGATCTCGTGCAAAACACCGGGGAGCTGTTTTTT. The chain carries TRBV5-1 and TRBJ2-2; unclear D gene. The V and J ends lost 5 bases and 2 bases respectively, with 13 bases between them. The CDR3 is 15 amino acids. Germline CDR1 and CDR2: SGHRS and YFSETQ.

The chain has TRBV6-5 and TRBJ2-5; D may correspond to TRBD1 or TRBD2 (5 bases each). The J call may be wrong; the DNA end is better matched by TRBJ2-7. This CDR3 contains 16 residues. Germline V lookup: CDR1 MNHEY, CDR2 SVGAGI. The CDR3 protein is CASSPSGTPADYEQYF. CDR3 DNA: TGTGCCAGCTCACCCTCCGGGACGCCGGCGGATTACGAGCAGTACTTC.

The J gene is TRBJ2-5, the V gene TRBV5-1; perhaps TRBD2 as D (5 bases). Trimming pared 4 bases from V and 0 bases from J, leaving 22 bases between. The CDR3 is 18 amino acids. Germline V CDR1 and CDR2: SGHRS, YFSETQ. CDR3 in DNA: TGCGCCAGCAGCCCCAACCCCTTGGACTTGCAGTACCAAGAGACCCAGTACTTC. Translating it yields CASSPNPLDLQYQETQYF.

This chain joins TRBV20-1 and TRBJ2-7, with 8 nucleotides matching TRBD2. V lost 6 bases to trimming and J lost 2 bases; unmatched junction nucleotides: 15. This CDR3 is built from 16 residues. Germline-derived CDR1 and CDR2 are DFQATT and SNEGSKA (reference sequence). The DNA of the CDR3 is TGCAGTGCCCCTAACGGGACTAGTCAATCGGCCTACGAGCAGTACGTC. Translation: CSAPNGTSQSAYEQYV.

The genes are TRBV20-1 and TRBJ2-1; 8 positions match TRBD2. The V gene's germline CDR1 is DFQATT and CDR2 SNEGSKA (reference sequence). V shed 4 bases and J 4 bases; nucleotides not matched to a gene: 9. CDR3 length equals 15 residues. The CDR3: CSATGGTRGYNEQFF. The CDR3, as DNA: TGCAGTGCTACCGGCGGGACTAGGGGATACAATGAGCAGTTCTTC.

Regarding this clonotype: Germline is not matched at one junction end, which may reflect a read error. This chain uses TRBV28 with TRBJ2-5, with a weak D call TRBD1 (6 bases). From germline, CDR1 is MDHEN and CDR2 SYDVKM. The CDR3 consists of 13 residues. DNA of the CDR3: TGTGCCAACAGTTACAGGGACCAAGAGACCCAGCACTTC. Amino acid sequence: CANSYRDQETQHF.

This clonotype has only a few counts. The rearrangement links TRBV28 to TRBJ2-7; a possible D gene is TRBD2 (7 bases). Germline V gives CDR1 MDHEN, CDR2 SYDVKM. V lost 2 bases to trimming and J lost 6 bases, with 17 bases between them. This CDR3 region has 15 residues. The CDR3 DNA reads TGTGCCAGCAGTTTACCCGGGGGGATGACAGGCGAGCAGTACTTC. It specifies CASSLPGGMTGEQYF.

The chain combines TRBV20-1 with TRBJ1-2; D remains ambiguous. Germline assignment: CDR1 DFQATT and CDR2 SNEGSKA (reference sequence). The CDR3 is made up of 14 amino acids. Trimming shortened V by 1 base and J by 5 bases, and 14 bases separated the two germline ends. This CDR3 is CSARAHADRYGYTF. The CDR3 coding sequence is TGCAGTGCTAGAGCCCACGCGGACCGATATGGCTACACCTTC.

This clonotype has only a few counts. CDR3 region: CASSPSGAGDGYGYTF. The CDR3 bases are TGCGCCAGCAGCCCAAGTGGCGCAGGGGATGGCTATGGCTACACCTTC. The genes are TRBV4-1 and TRBJ1-2, with D perhaps matching TRBD1 (6 bases). Germline V gene lookup returns CDR1 MGHRA and CDR2 YSYEKL. V was clipped by 4 bases and J by 4 bases, with 19 bases between them. The CDR3 is 16 amino acids.

This rearrangement joins TRBV6-2 or TRBV6-3 to TRBJ1-5, with D unresolved. With 8 bases removed from V and 0 bases from J, the gap between germline ends came to 8 bases. Germline V lookup: CDR1 MNHEY, CDR2 SVGEGT. This CDR3 spans 13 amino acids. For the CDR3, the DNA is TGTGCCAGCCGCGATAATAGCAATCAGCCCCAGCATTTT. Its translation: CASRDNSNQPQHF.

This clonotype appeared a few times. A junction end diverges from the germline sequence, so it may reflect a read error. The chain is built from TRBV12-3 or TRBV12-4 and TRBJ1-4; D gene unclear. This CDR3 is built from 12 residues. CDR3 coding DNA: TGTGCCAGCAACAACCTATTGGGAAAACTGCTTTTT. It translates to CASNNLLGKLLF.

This clonotype occurred a few times. This rearrangement joins TRBV5-1 to TRBJ2-5; a weak D match, TRBD2 (6 bases). This CDR3 has 15 amino acids. CDR1 and CDR2 (germline): SGHRS, YFSETQ. V dropped 0 bases and J dropped 0 bases, with 9 bases sitting between them. The CDR3, as DNA: TGCGCCAGCAGCTTGGCTGCGGGGTACCAAGAGACCCAGTACTTC. Its protein is CASSLAAGYQETQYF.

The CDR3 protein is CAGATGGGYTF. Here the CDR3 DNA reads TGTGCCGGCGCGACAGGGGGAGGCTACACCTTC. The chain recombines TRBV27 with TRBJ1-2; TRBD1 agrees at 9 bases. V was clipped by 11 bases and J by 8 bases; unmatched bases: 6. Per germline, CDR1 MNHEY and CDR2 SMNVEV (reference sequence). This CDR3 is 11 amino acids long.

This clonotype was counted between two and nine times. The J gene is TRBJ1-2, the V gene TRBV7-9, with D possibly being TRBD1 (5 bases). V gave up 0 bases and J gave up 3 bases, with 11 bases separating them. The CDR3 is made up of 15 amino acids. Looked up from germline, CDR1 is SEHNR and CDR2 is FQNEAQ (reference sequence). The CDR3 DNA reads TGTGCCAGCAGCTTAGCCGGCAGGGAGCACTATGGCTACACCTTC. It encodes CASSLAGREHYGYTF.

V and J are TRBV5-1 and TRBJ2-5; 9 bases fit TRBD2. The length of the CDR3 is 18 residues. The trim removed 1 base at V and 4 bases at J, leaving 14 bases unmatched. The germline V gene has CDR1 SGHRS and CDR2 YFSETQ. The CDR3 region is CASSLPPGTSSLGETQYF. DNA for the CDR3: TGCGCCAGCAGCTTGCCCCCGGGGACTAGCTCCCTCGGAGAGACCCAGTACTTC.

This clonotype was seen at least ten times. The chain uses TRBV12-3 or TRBV12-4 and TRBJ1-2; tentative D call: TRBD1 (5 bases). V lost 6 bases and J lost 3, with 14 bases in between. The CDR3 length is 14 residues. DNA of the CDR3: TGTGCCAGCAGCCCCCGGGGAGGGGACTATGGCTACACCTTC. This translates into CASSPRGGDYGYTF.

This chain joins TRBV12-3 or TRBV12-4 and TRBJ2-2; no definite D call. V was pared by 1 base and J by 6 bases, with 6 bases between. The CDR3 covers 13 residues. CDR3 region: CASSLGTPGELFF. The CDR3 bases are TGTGCCAGCAGTTTAGGCACACCCGGGGAGCTGTTTTTT.

This clonotype appeared a few times. The rearrangement links TRBV7-2 to TRBJ2-3; TRBD1 might be the D (5 bases). Germline CDR1 reads SGHTA; CDR2 reads FQGNSA. The V gene lost 4 bases and the J gene lost 5 bases, with 10 bases spanning the gap. This CDR3 is 13 amino acids long. Here the CDR3 DNA reads TGTGCCAGCAGCTCGCAGGGTGGAGATACGCAGTATTTT. The encoded protein is CASSSQGGDTQYF.